The 17 T cell receptor beta chains presented below share a single source sample, sequenced in a study of shared clonotypes between healthy human individuals. Generated by immunoSEQ multiplex PCR, the TCRdb table keeps only in-frame clones and is missing some. The table records about 1.9 million clones, roughly 95% of them present only once. CD45RO negativity and positive selection for CCR7 defined naive CD8 cells, a population that excluded terminally differentiated effector memory CD45RA+ cells. The sequencing input was naive CD8+ T cells from PBMCs. These receptors were collected from a man aged 18-30 years in good health. Some clones in this sample may be carry-over from other donors' samples.

The V and J genes are TRBV9 and TRBJ2-5; 10 bases are shared with TRBD1. This CDR3 region has 15 residues. The germline CDR1 and CDR2 sequences are SGDLS and YYNGEE. Trimming at V came to 3 bases and at J to 5 bases, leaving 7 bases not matched to a gene. The CDR3 DNA reads TGTGCCAGCAGCGACGGGACAGGGGAAGGGGAGACCCAGTACTTC. Translated, it gives CASSDGTGEGETQYF.

V gene TRBV28 combines with J gene TRBJ2-5; 9 positions agree with TRBD1. The CDR3 has 16 residues. The V and J ends lost 1 base and 3 bases, in that order; junction bases with no gene match: 6. Germline loops: CDR1 MDHEN, CDR2 SYDVKM. The chain's CDR3 is CASSLYPGQGKETQYF. CDR3 nucleotide sequence: TGTGCCAGCAGTTTATACCCGGGACAGGGTAAAGAGACCCAGTACTTC. Combining the CDR3 with reference TRBV28 and TRBJ2-5 gives the whole variable domain DVKVTQSSRYLVKRTGEKVFLECVQDMDHENMFWYRQDPGLGLRLIYFSYDVKMKEKGDIPEGYSVSREKKERFSLILESASTNQTSMYLCASSLYPGQGKETQYFGPGTRLLVL.

This rearrangement joins TRBV4-2 to TRBJ2-1, with 14 nucleotides matching TRBD2. From germline, CDR1 is LGHNA and CDR2 YNFKEQ. CDR3 size: 19 residues. V lost 3 bases to trimming and J lost 6 bases; unmatched junction nucleotides: 13. The CDR3 protein is CASSHFGLAGGPLGNEQFF. CDR3 sequence (DNA): TGTGCCAGCAGCCACTTCGGACTAGCGGGAGGTCCCCTGGGCAATGAGCAGTTCTTC.

This sequence joins TRBV5-1 and TRBJ2-3, with 8 bases fitting TRBD1. Germline V lookup: CDR1 SGHRS, CDR2 YFSETQ. With V trimmed by 0 bases and J by 1 base, 7 bases remained unmatched. The CDR3 contains 17 residues. CDR3 nucleotide sequence: TGCGCCAGCAGCTTGGCCAGGCCAGGGGGCGGCACAGATACGCAGTATTTT. It is translated as CASSLARPGGGTDTQYF.

The chain carries TRBV7-9 and TRBJ2-3; 8 nucleotides align to TRBD1. Germline lookup yields CDR1 SEHNR and CDR2 FQNEAQ (reference sequence). With 3 bases clipped from V and 0 bases from J, the junction kept 8 bases outside the gene matches. There are 17 residues in the CDR3. The CDR3 DNA reads as TGTGCCAGCAGCTTCCCCGGGACAGGCCTTAGCACAGATACGCAGTATTTT. Translating gives CASSFPGTGLSTDTQYF.

J is TRBJ2-1 and V is TRBV29-1; 10 bases align to TRBD2. This CDR3 has 15 residues. Germline CDR1 SQVTM, CDR2 ANQGSEA. After removal of 7 bases from V and 7 bases from J, the junction contained 13 bases not matched to a gene. The CDR3, as DNA: TGCAGCGGCGCACCAGCGGGAGGGCGGGTGAATGAGCAGTTCTTC. This gives the protein CSGAPAGGRVNEQFF.

The J gene is TRBJ2-3, the V gene TRBV6-1; the D is unclear. The ends were cut back, 1 base at V and 0 bases at J, with 17 bases in the middle. In germline, CDR1 is MNHNS, CDR2 SASEGT. The CDR3 is made up of 18 amino acids. The CDR3 bases are TGTGCCAGCAGTGAAGACAAGTACGGGCTAGGTAGCACAGATACGCAGTATTTT. Translation gives CASSEDKYGLGSTDTQYF.

The chain carries TRBV4-1 and TRBJ2-2; D is possibly TRBD1 or TRBD2 (5 bases each). Germline values: CDR1 MGHRA, CDR2 YSYEKL. The CDR3 runs to 16 residues. The ends were cut back, 0 bases at V and 6 bases at J, with 14 bases in the middle. CDR3: CASSQDTREGAGELFF. As DNA, the CDR3 is TGCGCCAGCAGCCAAGATACGAGGGAAGGGGCCGGGGAGCTGTTTTTT.

This chain joins TRBV29-1 and TRBJ2-1; 10 bases fit TRBD2. V lost 4 bases and J lost 9; bases outside the gene matches: 9. Looked up from germline, CDR1 is SQVTM and CDR2 is ANQGSEA. The CDR3 length is 14 residues. CDR3 sequence: CSVAGSGRAGEQFF. For the CDR3, the DNA is TGCAGCGTTGCGGGCAGCGGGAGGGCCGGTGAGCAGTTCTTC.

This sequence joins TRBV19 and TRBJ2-7, with TRBD1 identical over 12 bases. V shed 4 bases, J shed 5 bases, and the junction held 9 bases outside the gene matches. Germline values: CDR1 LNHDA, CDR2 SQIVND (reference sequence). There are 16 residues in the CDR3. This CDR3 reads CASSTTPGQGANEQYF. In DNA, the CDR3 is TGTGCCAGTAGTACCACGCCGGGACAGGGGGCCAACGAGCAGTACTTC.

The chain employs TRBV5-1 and TRBJ2-7; D is undetermined. CDR1 is SGHRS and CDR2 is YFSETQ in the germline V gene. The V end lost 3 bases, the J end lost 2 bases, and 18 bases lay between the germline ends. The CDR3 length is 16 residues. In DNA form, the CDR3 reads TGCGCCAGCAGCTCAAAACGGACCCGGAATACCTACGAGCAGTACTTC. This gives the protein CASSSKRTRNTYEQYF.

The chain links TRBV4-1 to TRBJ1-1; 9 bases align to TRBD1. V lost 2 bases to trimming and J lost 4 bases; unmatched junction nucleotides: 14. The germline CDR1 and CDR2 sequences are MGHRA and YSYEKL. The CDR3 has 18 residues. The chain's CDR3 is CASSQTWDRERSITEAFF. CDR3 nucleotides: TGCGCCAGCAGCCAAACTTGGGACAGGGAAAGGTCGATCACTGAAGCTTTCTTT.

The chain combines TRBV5-1 with TRBJ1-2; 8 bases map to TRBD1. This CDR3 is 15 amino acids long. Germline CDR1 SGHRS, CDR2 YFSETQ. After removal of 3 bases from V and 4 bases from J, the junction contained 8 bases not matched to a gene. The CDR3 spells CASSSWTGNGYGYTF. CDR3 DNA: TGCGCCAGCAGCTCCTGGACAGGGAATGGCTATGGCTACACCTTC.

The chain has TRBV6-5 and TRBJ2-7; weak D call: TRBD1 (5 bases). The germline V gene has CDR1 MNHEY and CDR2 SVGAGI. Trimming removed 3 bases at V and 3 bases at J, with 9 bases between. This CDR3 contains 13 residues. The CDR3 is CASSYGAVYEQYF. The CDR3 DNA reads as TGTGCCAGCAGTTATGGGGCAGTCTACGAGCAGTACTTC.

The rearrangement joins TRBV5-1 to TRBJ2-7; D ambiguous. The CDR3 contains 14 residues. The germline V gene has CDR1 SGHRS and CDR2 YFSETQ. The V end lost 1 base, the J end lost 3 bases, and 11 bases lay between the germline ends. As DNA, the CDR3 is TGCGCCAGCAGCTTGTCTGATAGGAACTACGAGCAGTACTTC. This sequence encodes CASSLSDRNYEQYF.

Notes on this clone: Other DNA sequences in this specimen translate into the identical CDR3. Written as DNA, the CDR3 is TGTGCCAGCAGCTTAGATCCGTACGAGCAGTACTTC. It codes for CASSLDPYEQYF. The chain is built from TRBV11-2 and TRBJ2-7, with D hard to call. V lost 0 bases and J 4 bases, leaving 4 bases between the germline ends. The CDR3 runs 12 residues. Germline CDR1 is SGHAT and CDR2 is FQNNGV.

The chain recombines TRBV11-2 with TRBJ2-7; D not certain. CDR1 and CDR2 from the germline V gene are SGHAT and FQNNGV. This CDR3 spans 14 amino acids. V was trimmed by 3 bases and J by 3 bases, leaving 12 bases between them. The CDR3 protein is CASSFPGLLYEQYF. DNA of the CDR3: TGTGCCAGCAGCTTCCCCGGGCTACTCTACGAGCAGTACTTC.